This note documents a single T cell receptor beta chain sequence. As yet, its antigen is unknown. This record comes from a study of Tregs in tolerant kidney transplant recipients. Findings and limits, study-wide: Tregs expanded with activated donor B cells seemed most donor-specific. Biological reproducibility was not directly addressed in this study.

TCRdb's copy holds only in-frame clones and misses some; the assay was immunoSEQ multiplex PCR. The table records about 240,000 clones, about 80% of them present only once. There are 15 residues in the CDR3. The germline V gene encodes CDR1 SGHTA and CDR2 FQGTGA. Trimming removed 3 bases from V and 0 bases from J, with 11 bases in between. Thawed PBMCs were FACS-sorted into unstimulated CD4+CD25+CD127- regulatory T cells, CD4+CD25- non-regulatory cells, CD4 and CD8 cells. Sample: CD4+ T cells from blood. This rearrangement joins TRBV7-3 to TRBJ1-1; no reliable D call. The TCR was taken from a human donor in good health. The CDR3 DNA follows: TGTGCCAGCAGCTTTAAAGGAGCCATGAACACTGAAGCTTTCTTT. This translates into CASSFKGAMNTEAFF.